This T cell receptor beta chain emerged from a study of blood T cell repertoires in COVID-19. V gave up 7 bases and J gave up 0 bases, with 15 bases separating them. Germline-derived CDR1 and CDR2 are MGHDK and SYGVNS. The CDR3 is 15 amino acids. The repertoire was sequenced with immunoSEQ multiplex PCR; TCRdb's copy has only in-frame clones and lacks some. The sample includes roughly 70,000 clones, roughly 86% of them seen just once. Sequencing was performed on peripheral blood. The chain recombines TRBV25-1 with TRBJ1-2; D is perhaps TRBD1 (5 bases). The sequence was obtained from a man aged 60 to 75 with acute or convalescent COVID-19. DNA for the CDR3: TGTGCCAGCACCCCTTCGACGGGGGCTAACTATGGCTACACCTTC. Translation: CASTPSTGANYGYTF.